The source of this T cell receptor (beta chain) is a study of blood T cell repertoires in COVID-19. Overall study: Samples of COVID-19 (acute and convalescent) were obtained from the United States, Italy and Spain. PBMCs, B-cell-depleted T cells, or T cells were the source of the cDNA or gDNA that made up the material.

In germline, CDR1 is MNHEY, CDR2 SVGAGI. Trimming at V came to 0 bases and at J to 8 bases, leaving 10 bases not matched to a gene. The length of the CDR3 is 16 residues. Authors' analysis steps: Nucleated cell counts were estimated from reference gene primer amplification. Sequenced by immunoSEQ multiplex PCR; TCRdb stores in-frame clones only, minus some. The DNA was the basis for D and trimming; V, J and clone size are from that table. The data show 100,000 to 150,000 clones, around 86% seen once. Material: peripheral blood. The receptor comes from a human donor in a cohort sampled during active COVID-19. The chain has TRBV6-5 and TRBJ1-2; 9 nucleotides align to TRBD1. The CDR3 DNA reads TGTGCCAGCAGTTACTCACGGACAGGGGAATCAGAAGGCTACACCTTC. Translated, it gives CASSYSRTGESEGYTF.